This entry lists 22 T cell receptor beta chains sequenced from one sample in a study of cytomegalovirus exposure and HLA in healthy donors. This PCR relied on a set of 60 Vbeta primers and 13 Jbeta primers. The data were produced by immunoSEQ multiplex PCR, yet TCRdb's version contains in-frame clones alone and is incomplete. This repertoire shows around 200,000 clones, 82% found once; its top ten account for approximately 0.74%. Source material: PBMCs. Receptors originate from a woman between 18 and 30 years old in good health and CMV-seronegative.

This chain connects TRBV15 to TRBJ1-3; tentatively, D is TRBD1 (6 bases). Trimming left V 0 bases short and J 2 bases short, with 11 bases between. Germline V gene data show CDR1 as LNHNV and CDR2 as YYDKDF (reference sequence). This CDR3 region has 16 residues. In DNA form, the CDR3 reads TGTGCCACCAGCAGAGATATTTCAGGGGCTGGAAACACCATATATTTT. It is translated as CATSRDISGAGNTIYF.

Only a few counts were recorded for this clone. The chain couples TRBV4-2 to TRBJ2-2; 10 bases are a match to TRBD2. Trimming cost V 4 bases and J 6 bases; bases outside gene matches: 5. Germline V gene data show CDR1 as LGHNA and CDR2 as YNFKEQ. The length of the CDR3 is 15 residues. CDR3 DNA sequence: TGTGCCAGCAGCCTGGGACTAGCGATCCCCGGGGAGCTGTTTTTT. It encodes CASSLGLAIPGELFF.

The J gene is TRBJ2-1, the V gene TRBV7-9; D is possibly TRBD2 (6 bases). Trimming pared 11 bases from V and 8 bases from J, leaving 25 bases between. CDR3 length equals 15 residues. CDR1 is SEHNR, CDR2 FQNEAQ, per germline (reference sequence). The CDR3 DNA follows: TGTGCCGCCGTCGCGTTGGGTGGGGGGTATGATGAGCAGTTCTTC. Its protein product is CAAVALGGGYDEQFF. Full variable domain (remainder filled in from reference TRBV7-9 and TRBJ2-1): DTGVSQNPRHKITKRGQNVTFRCDPISEHNRLYWYRQTLGQGPEFLTYFQNEAQLEKSRLLSDRFSAERPKGSFSTLEIQRTEQGDSAMYLCAAVALGGGYDEQFFGPGTRLTVL.

The chain employs TRBV5-8 and TRBJ2-7; D ambiguous. Germline CDR1 reads SGHTS; CDR2 reads YDEGEE. The V end was cut by 4 bases, the J end by 6 bases, with 20 bases between. This CDR3 is built from 15 residues. The CDR3 DNA sequence: TGTGCCAGCAGCGCCAGTGGAGACTCGAGTTCCGAGCAGTACTTC. The encoded protein is CASSASGDSSSEQYF.

This chain uses TRBV28 with TRBJ1-2; D is possibly TRBD1 (6 bases). This CDR3 comprises 18 residues. The germline V gene has CDR1 MDHEN and CDR2 SYDVKM. Deletions cut 0 bases from V and 4 bases from J, with 21 bases between. The CDR3 loop reads CASSLWDLKGGLVYGYTF. DNA of the CDR3: TGTGCCAGCAGTTTATGGGACCTGAAAGGGGGTCTGGTCTATGGCTACACCTTC.

In the case of this clone: Germline and junction disagree at one end, which may indicate a read error. The genes are TRBV5-6 and TRBJ1-2; TRBD1 is a possible D gene (6 bases). From germline, CDR1 is SGHDT and CDR2 YYEEEE. The CDR3 consists of 14 residues. The CDR3 DNA follows: TGTGCCAGCAGCCCAACCAGGGGTCAAACCGATTTAGCCTTC. It encodes CASSPTRGQTDLAF.

The chain carries TRBV19 and TRBJ2-3, with D maybe TRBD1 (5 bases). Looked up from germline, CDR1 is LNHDA and CDR2 is SQIVND (reference sequence). V was cut by 9 bases and J by 2 bases, with 21 bases left in between. The CDR3 totals 16 residues. The DNA for the CDR3 is TGTGCCAGCCGAGCAAAGGGGATTACATACACAGATACGCAGTATTTT. Its translation is CASRAKGITYTDTQYF.

This clone has a single count. V is TRBV11-3 and J is TRBJ2-5; no clear D. This CDR3 region has 13 residues. Looked up from germline, CDR1 is SGHNT and CDR2 is YENEEA. V was cut by 2 bases and J by 3 bases, with 7 bases left in between. As DNA, the CDR3 is TGTGCCAGCAGCTTACTCCCAGAAGAGACCCAGTACTTC. It codes for CASSLLPEETQYF.

For the CDR3, the DNA is TGTGCCAGCAGCCCTCAACAGGGCCCCATGGTGCAGTACTTC. Translation gives CASSPQQGPMVQYF. V is TRBV14 and J is TRBJ2-7; D is possibly TRBD1 (6 bases). Germline V gene lookup returns CDR1 SGHDN and CDR2 FVKESK. This CDR3 region has 14 residues. The germline V and J ends were trimmed by 4 bases and 9 bases, with 19 bases remaining between them. The full variable domain, rest sourced from reference TRBV14 and TRBJ2-7, is EAGVTQFPSHSVIEKGQTVTLRCDPISGHDNLYWYRRVMGKEIKFLLHFVKESKQDESGMPNNRFLAERTGGTYSTLKVQPAELEDSGVYFCASSPQQGPMVQYFGPGTRLTVT.

In this sample, this clone turned up a few times. The V gene is TRBV6-5, the J gene TRBJ2-2, with D maybe TRBD2 (5 bases). The V gene lost 2 bases and the J gene lost 7 bases, with 17 bases spanning the gap. Germline CDR1 MNHEY, CDR2 SVGAGI. The CDR3 is 16 amino acids. The CDR3 nucleotides are TGTGCCAGCAGTTACGCCGGACCACATCGGGGCGGGGAGCTGTTTTTT. As protein: CASSYAGPHRGGELFF.

The J gene is TRBJ2-3, the V gene TRBV9; D is unclear. The ends were cut back, 0 bases at V and 2 bases at J, with 4 bases in the middle. The germline gives CDR1 SGDLS, CDR2 YYNGEE. The CDR3 loop spans 13 amino acids. The CDR3 region is CASSVASTDTQYF. The CDR3 region has the DNA TGTGCCAGCAGCGTAGCATCCACAGATACGCAGTATTTT. Full variable domain (missing parts from reference TRBV9 and TRBJ2-3): DSGVTQTPKHLITATGQRVTLRCSPRSGDLSVYWYQQSLDQGLQFLIQYYNGEERAKGNILERFSAQQFPDLHSELNLSSLELGDSALYFCASSVASTDTQYFGPGTRLTVL.

V is TRBV7-8 and J is TRBJ2-1; no clear D. CDR1 is SGHVS and CDR2 is FQNEAQ in the germline V gene. CDR3 length equals 14 residues. Trimming shortened V by 0 bases and J by 10 bases, and 13 bases separated the two germline ends. In DNA, the CDR3 is TGTGCCAGCAGCTTAGCCGCCCCAATCAGGGAGCAGTTCTTC. Protein sequence: CASSLAAPIREQFF.

CDR3 protein: CASSSGENNEQFF. In DNA form, the CDR3 reads TGCGCCAGCAGTAGCGGCGAGAACAATGAGCAGTTCTTC. The rearrangement joins TRBV10-2 to TRBJ2-1; tentatively, D is TRBD2 (5 bases). The CDR3 length is 13 residues. Germline V lookup: CDR1 WSHSY, CDR2 SAAADI. Deletions cut 5 bases from V and 5 bases from J, with 10 bases between.

The chain joins TRBV19 to TRBJ1-2, with D possibly being TRBD1 (5 bases). Deletions cut 3 bases from V and 7 bases from J, with 12 bases between. This CDR3 region has 13 residues. Germline V gene data show CDR1 as LNHDA and CDR2 as SQIVND (reference sequence). In DNA, the CDR3 is TGTGCCAGTAGTATGGGCAGGGAAGGTGGCTACACCTTC. It yields the protein CASSMGREGGYTF.

The chain has TRBV19 and TRBJ1-1; 10 nucleotides line up with TRBD1. The junction had 4 bases not matched to a gene; V was cut back by 3 bases and J by 6 bases. Germline-derived CDR1 and CDR2 are LNHDA and SQIVND (reference sequence). The CDR3 is 14 amino acids. Here the CDR3 DNA reads TGTGCCAGTAGTATCCGACAGGGGGCCTCTGAAGCTTTCTTT. It translates to CASSIRQGASEAFF.

The rearrangement links TRBV5-1 to TRBJ2-7; D is possibly TRBD2 (7 bases). V lost 0 bases to trimming and J lost 9 bases, with 13 bases between them. CDR1 and CDR2 from the germline V gene are SGHRS and YFSETQ. The CDR3 loop spans 13 amino acids. The CDR3 here is CASSLGGGASQYF. For the CDR3, the DNA is TGCGCCAGCAGCTTGGGGGGGGGCGCATCGCAGTACTTC.

This clone came up many times. The chain recombines TRBV5-5 with TRBJ2-3; 9 bases are a match to TRBD2. Germline V CDR1 and CDR2: SGHKS, YYEKEE (reference sequence). Trimming at V came to 0 bases and at J to 5 bases, leaving 10 bases not matched to a gene. This CDR3 is built from 17 residues. The CDR3 nucleotides read TGTGCCAGCAGCTTGGCAGCTTGGCGGGGGGGCCGAGATACGCAGTATTTT. This encodes CASSLAAWRGGRDTQYF.

The gene calls are TRBV2 and TRBJ2-5; 7 bases agree with TRBD2. This CDR3 contains 14 residues. The V and J ends lost 6 bases and 2 bases, in that order; junction bases with no gene match: 6. Germline-derived CDR1 and CDR2 are SNHLY and FYNNEI. CDR3 amino acids: CASSSSGGQETQYF. The CDR3 nucleotides are TGTGCCAGCAGCTCATCGGGAGGACAAGAGACCCAGTACTTC. The full variable domain, its missing parts supplied by reference TRBV2 and TRBJ2-5, is EPEVTQTPSHQVTQMGQEVILRCVPISNHLYFYWYRQILGQKVEFLVSFYNNEISEKSEIFDDQFSVERPDGSNFTLKIRSTKLEDSAMYFCASSSSGGQETQYFGPGTRLLVL.

The chain recombines TRBV29-1 with TRBJ2-5, with D perhaps TRBD1 (6 bases). From germline, CDR1 is SQVTM and CDR2 ANQGSEA. The CDR3 is made up of 13 amino acids. The V end lost 5 bases, the J end lost 2 bases, and 12 bases lay between the germline ends. CDR3 DNA: TGCAGCGTTAGGGGGAACAATCAAGAGACCCAGTACTTC. This gives the protein CSVRGNNQETQYF.

V is TRBV5-6 and J is TRBJ2-1; TRBD2 is a possible D gene (6 bases). The CDR3 sequence is 15 residues long. The ends were cut back, 0 bases at V and 0 bases at J, with 7 bases in the middle. Germline V gives CDR1 SGHDT, CDR2 YYEEEE. The CDR3 loop reads CASSLDGSSYNEQFF. CDR3 DNA sequence: TGTGCCAGCAGCTTGGACGGGAGCTCCTACAATGAGCAGTTCTTC.

Comment on this clone: The junction departs from germline at one end; a sequencing error may be responsible. The chain has TRBV7-9 and TRBJ1-1; no clear D gene. The CDR3 length is 12 residues. CDR1 SEHNR and CDR2 FQNEAQ come from the germline V gene (reference sequence). This CDR3 reads CSSSLGFGMVFF. The CDR3 bases are TGTTCCAGCAGCTTAGGATTCGGGATGGTTTTCTTT.

This clone showed up just a few times. The chain employs TRBV11-3 and TRBJ2-7; TRBD2 agrees at 10 bases. Germline values: CDR1 SGHNT, CDR2 YENEEA. With 4 bases clipped from V and 5 bases from J, the junction kept 8 bases outside the gene matches. The length of the CDR3 is 15 residues. CDR3 residues: CASSSGTSGRDEQYF. The CDR3 nucleotides read TGTGCCAGCAGCTCAGGGACGAGCGGGAGGGACGAGCAGTACTTC.